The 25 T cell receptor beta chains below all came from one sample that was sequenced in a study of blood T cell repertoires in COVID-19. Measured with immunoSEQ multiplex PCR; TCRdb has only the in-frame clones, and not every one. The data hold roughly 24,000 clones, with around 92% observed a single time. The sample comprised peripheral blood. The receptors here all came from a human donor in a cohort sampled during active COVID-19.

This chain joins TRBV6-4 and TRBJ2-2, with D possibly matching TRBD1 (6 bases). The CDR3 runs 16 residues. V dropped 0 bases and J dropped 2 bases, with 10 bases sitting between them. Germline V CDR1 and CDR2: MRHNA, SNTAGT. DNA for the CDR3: TGTGCCAGCAGTGACTCGCCAGGGGTAAACACCGGGGAGCTGTTTTTT. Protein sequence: CASSDSPGVNTGELFF.

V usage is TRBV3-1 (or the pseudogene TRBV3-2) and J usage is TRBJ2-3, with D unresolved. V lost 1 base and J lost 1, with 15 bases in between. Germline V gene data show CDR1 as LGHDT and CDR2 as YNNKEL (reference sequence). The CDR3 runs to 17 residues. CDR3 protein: CASSQVSRSLGTDTQYF. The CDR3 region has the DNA TGTGCCAGCAGCCAAGTTAGTCGTAGCCTAGGCACAGATACGCAGTATTTT.

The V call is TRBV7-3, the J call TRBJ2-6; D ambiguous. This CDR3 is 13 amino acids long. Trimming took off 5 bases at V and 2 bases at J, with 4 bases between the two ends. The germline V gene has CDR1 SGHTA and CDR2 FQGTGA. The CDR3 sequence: CASSPTGANVLTF. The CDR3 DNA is TGTGCCAGCAGCCCCACTGGGGCCAACGTCCTGACTTTC.

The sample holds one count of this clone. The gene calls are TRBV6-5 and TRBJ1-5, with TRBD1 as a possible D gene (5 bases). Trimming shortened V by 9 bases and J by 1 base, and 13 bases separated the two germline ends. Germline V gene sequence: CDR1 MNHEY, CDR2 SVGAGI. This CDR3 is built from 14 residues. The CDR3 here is CASEQVLSNQPQHF. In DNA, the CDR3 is TGTGCCAGTGAACAGGTATTAAGCAATCAGCCCCAGCATTTT.

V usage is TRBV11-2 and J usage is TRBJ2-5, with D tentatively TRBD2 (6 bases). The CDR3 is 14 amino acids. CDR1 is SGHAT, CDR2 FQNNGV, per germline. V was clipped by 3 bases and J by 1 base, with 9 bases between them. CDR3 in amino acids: CASSFGLIQETQYF. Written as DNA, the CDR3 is TGTGCCAGCAGCTTCGGACTAATCCAAGAGACCCAGTACTTC.

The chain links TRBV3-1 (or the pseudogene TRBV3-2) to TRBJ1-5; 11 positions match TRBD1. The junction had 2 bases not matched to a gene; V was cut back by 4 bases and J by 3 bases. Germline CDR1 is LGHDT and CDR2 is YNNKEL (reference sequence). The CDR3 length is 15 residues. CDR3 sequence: CASSRDRGFNQPQHF. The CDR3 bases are TGTGCCAGCAGCCGGGACAGGGGGTTCAATCAGCCCCAGCATTTT.

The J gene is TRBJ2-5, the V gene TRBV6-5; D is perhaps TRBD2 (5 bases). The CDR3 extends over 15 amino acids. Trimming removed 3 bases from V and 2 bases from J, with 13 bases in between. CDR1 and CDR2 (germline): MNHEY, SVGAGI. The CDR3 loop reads CASSYTGSRQETQYF. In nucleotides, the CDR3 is TGTGCCAGCAGTTATACGGGGTCAAGGCAAGAGACCCAGTACTTC.

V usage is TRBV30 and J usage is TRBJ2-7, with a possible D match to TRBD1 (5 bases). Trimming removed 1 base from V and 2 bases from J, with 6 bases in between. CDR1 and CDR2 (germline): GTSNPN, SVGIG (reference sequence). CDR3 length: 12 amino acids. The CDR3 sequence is CAWSGGPYEQYF. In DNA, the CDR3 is TGTGCCTGGAGTGGGGGCCCCTACGAGCAGTACTTC.

CDR3 sequence reads: CASSIAGVSSYNEQFF. The CDR3 DNA follows: TGTGCCAGTAGTATAGCGGGGGTAAGCTCCTACAATGAGCAGTTCTTC. This chain connects TRBV19 to TRBJ2-1; possibly TRBD2 for D (6 bases). Trimming took off 1 base at V and 0 bases at J, with 10 bases between the two ends. CDR1 is LNHDA, CDR2 SQIVND, per germline (reference sequence). The CDR3 has 16 residues.

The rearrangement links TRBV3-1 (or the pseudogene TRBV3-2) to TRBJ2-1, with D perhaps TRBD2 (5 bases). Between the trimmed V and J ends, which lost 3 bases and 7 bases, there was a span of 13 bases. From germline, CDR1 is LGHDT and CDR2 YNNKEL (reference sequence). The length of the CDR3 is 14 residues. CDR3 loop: CASSHLGSRNEQFF. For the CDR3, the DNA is TGTGCCAGCAGCCATCTAGGGAGTAGGAATGAGCAGTTCTTC.

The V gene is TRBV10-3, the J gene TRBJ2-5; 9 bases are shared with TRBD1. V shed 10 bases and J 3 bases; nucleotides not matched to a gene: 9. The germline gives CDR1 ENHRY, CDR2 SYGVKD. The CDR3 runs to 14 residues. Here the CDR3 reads CATGARQGEETQYF. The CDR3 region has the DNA TGTGCCACAGGGGCGAGACAGGGGGAAGAGACCCAGTACTTC.

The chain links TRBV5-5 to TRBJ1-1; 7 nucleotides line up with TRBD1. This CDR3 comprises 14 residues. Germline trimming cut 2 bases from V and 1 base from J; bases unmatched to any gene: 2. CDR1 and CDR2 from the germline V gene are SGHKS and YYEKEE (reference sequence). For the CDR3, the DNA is TGTGCCAGCAGCTTAGGGGGCACGAACACTGAAGCTTTCTTT. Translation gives CASSLGGTNTEAFF.

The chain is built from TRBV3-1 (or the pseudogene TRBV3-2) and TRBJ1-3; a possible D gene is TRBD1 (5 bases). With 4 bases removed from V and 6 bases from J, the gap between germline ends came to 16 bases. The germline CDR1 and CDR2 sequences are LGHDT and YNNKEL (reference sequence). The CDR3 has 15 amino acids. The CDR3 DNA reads TGTGCCAGCAGCCGAAACACCAGGGTGGAAAACACCATATATTTT. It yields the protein CASSRNTRVENTIYF.

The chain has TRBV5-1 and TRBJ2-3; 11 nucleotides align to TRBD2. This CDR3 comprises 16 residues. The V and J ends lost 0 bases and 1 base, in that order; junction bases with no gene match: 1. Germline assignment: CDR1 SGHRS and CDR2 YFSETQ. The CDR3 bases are TGCGCCAGCAGCTTGGATAGCGGGGGGGGCACAGATACGCAGTATTTT. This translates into CASSLDSGGGTDTQYF.

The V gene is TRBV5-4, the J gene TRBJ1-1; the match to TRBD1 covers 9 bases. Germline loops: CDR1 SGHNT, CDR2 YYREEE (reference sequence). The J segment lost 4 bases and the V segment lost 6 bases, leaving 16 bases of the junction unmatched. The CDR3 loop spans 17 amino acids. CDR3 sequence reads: CASKPGQGGRRGTEAFF. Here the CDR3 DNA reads TGTGCCAGCAAGCCGGGACAGGGAGGCCGTAGGGGCACTGAAGCTTTCTTT.

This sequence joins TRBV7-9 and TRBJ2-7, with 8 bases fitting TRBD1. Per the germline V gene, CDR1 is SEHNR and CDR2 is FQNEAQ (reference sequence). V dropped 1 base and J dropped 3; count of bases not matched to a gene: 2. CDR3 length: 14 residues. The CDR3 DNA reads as TGTGCCAGCAGCTTAGGGACAGGGAACTACGAGCAGTACTTC. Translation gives CASSLGTGNYEQYF.

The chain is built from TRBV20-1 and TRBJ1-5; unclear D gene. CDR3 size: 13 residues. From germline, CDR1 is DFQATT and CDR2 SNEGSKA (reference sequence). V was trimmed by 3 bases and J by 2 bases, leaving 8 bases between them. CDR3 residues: CSASLRGNQPQHF. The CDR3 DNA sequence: TGCAGTGCTAGTCTCCGGGGCAATCAGCCCCAGCATTTT.

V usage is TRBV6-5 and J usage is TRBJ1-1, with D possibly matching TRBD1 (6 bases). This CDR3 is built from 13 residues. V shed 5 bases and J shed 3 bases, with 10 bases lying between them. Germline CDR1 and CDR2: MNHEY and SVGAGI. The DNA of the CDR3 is TGTGCCAGCAGTCCCACAGGGTACACTGAAGCTTTCTTT. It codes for CASSPTGYTEAFF.

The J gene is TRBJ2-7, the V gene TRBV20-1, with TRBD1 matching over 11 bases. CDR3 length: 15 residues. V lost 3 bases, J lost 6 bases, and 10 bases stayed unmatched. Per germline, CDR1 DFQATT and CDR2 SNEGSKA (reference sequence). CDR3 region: CSASRGGGQGVEQYF. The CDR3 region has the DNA TGCAGTGCTAGTAGGGGTGGGGGACAGGGGGTCGAGCAGTACTTC.

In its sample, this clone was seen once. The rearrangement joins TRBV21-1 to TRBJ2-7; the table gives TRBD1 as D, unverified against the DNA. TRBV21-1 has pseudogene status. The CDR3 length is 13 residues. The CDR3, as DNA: TGTGCCATTAACAGGGGTTGGTCGAGGGAGCAGTACTTC. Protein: CAINRGWSREQYF.

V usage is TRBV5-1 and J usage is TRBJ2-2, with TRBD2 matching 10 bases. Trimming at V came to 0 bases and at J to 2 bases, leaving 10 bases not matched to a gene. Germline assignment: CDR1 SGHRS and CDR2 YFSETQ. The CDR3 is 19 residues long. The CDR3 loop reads CASSLEGRTSGVNTGELFF. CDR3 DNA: TGCGCCAGCAGCTTGGAGGGTAGGACTAGCGGAGTAAACACCGGGGAGCTGTTTTTT.

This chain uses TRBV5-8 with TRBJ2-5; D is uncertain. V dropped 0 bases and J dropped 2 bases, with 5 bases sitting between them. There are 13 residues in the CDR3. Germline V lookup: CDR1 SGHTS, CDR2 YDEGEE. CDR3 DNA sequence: TGTGCCAGCAGCTTGGGGCAGCAAGAGACCCAGTACTTC. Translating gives CASSLGQQETQYF.

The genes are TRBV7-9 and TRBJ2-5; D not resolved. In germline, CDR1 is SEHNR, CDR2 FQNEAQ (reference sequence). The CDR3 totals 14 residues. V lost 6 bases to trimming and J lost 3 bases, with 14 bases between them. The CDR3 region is CASSETGFKETQYF. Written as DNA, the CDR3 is TGTGCCAGCAGTGAGACCGGGTTCAAAGAGACCCAGTACTTC.

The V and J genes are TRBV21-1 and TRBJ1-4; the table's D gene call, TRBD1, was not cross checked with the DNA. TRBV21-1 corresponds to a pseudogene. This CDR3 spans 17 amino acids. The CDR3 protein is CASSKSPLHRWVEKLFF. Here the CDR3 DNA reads TGTGCCAGCAGCAAAAGCCCCCTCCACAGGTGGGTCGAAAAACTGTTTTTT.

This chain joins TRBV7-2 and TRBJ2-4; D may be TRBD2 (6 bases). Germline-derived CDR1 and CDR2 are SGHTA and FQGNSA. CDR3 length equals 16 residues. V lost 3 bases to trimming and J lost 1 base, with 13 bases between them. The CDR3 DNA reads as TGTGCCAGCAGCTTCCAAGGGGCGGGGGCCAAAAACATTCAGTACTTC. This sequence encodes CASSFQGAGAKNIQYF.